The 26 T cell receptor beta chains below all came from one sample that was sequenced in a study of control samples from healthy donors and cancer patients (dated by TCRdb to between 2020 and 2021). Library method: the immunoSEQ multiplex PCR assay. TCRdb holds this immuneACCESS table with in-frame rearrangements only. Some clones are missing; in checked studies, unresolved V genes explain under half, and the rest has no known cause. For this sample, the table gives about 190,000 clones. The ten largest clonotypes hold more than 2% of the sample. The specimen was blood. These receptors all stem from a woman younger than 45 in good health.

The CDR3 protein is CSVDLRLVRAWGGETQYF. CDR3 coding DNA: TGCAGCGTTGATCTAAGATTGGTTAGGGCCTGGGGAGGAGAGACCCAGTACTTC. This sequence joins TRBV29-1 and TRBJ2-5, with TRBD2 as a possible D gene (6 bases). The germline V and J ends were trimmed by 3 bases and 4 bases, with 27 bases remaining between them. The CDR3 runs to 18 residues. The germline gives CDR1 SQVTM, CDR2 ANQGSEA.

This chain connects TRBV28 to TRBJ2-2, with 9 bases aligning to TRBD2. CDR3 length equals 15 residues. V shed 6 bases and J 4 bases; nucleotides not matched to a gene: 6. CDR1 MDHEN and CDR2 SYDVKM come from the germline V gene. The chain's CDR3 is CASRLAGEFTGELFF. The CDR3 DNA is TGTGCCAGCAGGTTAGCGGGGGAGTTCACCGGGGAGCTGTTTTTT. Full variable domain (rest looked up from reference TRBV28 and TRBJ2-2): DVKVTQSSRYLVKRTGEKVFLECVQDMDHENMFWYRQDPGLGLRLIYFSYDVKMKEKGDIPEGYSVSREKKERFSLILESASTNQTSMYLCASRLAGEFTGELFFGEGSRLTVL.

V and J are TRBV5-1 and TRBJ2-7, with TRBD1 as a possible D gene (7 bases). V was trimmed by 0 bases and J by 0 bases, leaving 13 bases between them. CDR1 is SGHRS, CDR2 YFSETQ, per germline. The CDR3 is made up of 16 amino acids. In DNA, the CDR3 is TGCGCCAGCAGCTTGGGACAGGGACTTAGCTCCTACGAGCAGTACTTC. Amino acid sequence: CASSLGQGLSSYEQYF.

The gene calls are TRBV28 and TRBJ1-6; a possible D gene is TRBD1 (5 bases). The CDR3 contains 15 residues. Germline CDR1 and CDR2: MDHEN and SYDVKM. V lost 2 bases to trimming and J lost 10 bases, with 15 bases between them. CDR3 nucleotides: TGTGCCAGCAGTTTAAGTCAGGGTGTAAGATCACCCCTCCACTTT. Protein product: CASSLSQGVRSPLHF.

This sequence joins TRBV27 and TRBJ2-2; maybe TRBD1 (8 bases). Germline CDR1 MNHEY, CDR2 SMNVEV (reference sequence). V lost 2 bases and J lost 11, with 15 bases in between. The CDR3 consists of 14 residues. The CDR3 region is CASSLTGGGSELFF. In DNA, the CDR3 is TGTGCCAGCAGTTTAACAGGGGGGGGGAGTGAGCTGTTTTTT.

The chain employs TRBV5-6 and TRBJ1-1; D is perhaps TRBD1 (5 bases). With 2 bases removed from V and 4 bases from J, the gap between germline ends came to 9 bases. CDR1 is SGHDT and CDR2 is YYEEEE in the germline V gene. The CDR3 length is 13 residues. The CDR3 loop reads CASSFPGLTEAFF. The CDR3 nucleotides read TGTGCCAGCAGCTTTCCGGGACTCACTGAAGCTTTCTTT.

The V call is TRBV5-4, the J call TRBJ2-1; 14 positions match TRBD2. With 4 bases clipped from V and 8 bases from J, the junction kept 8 bases outside the gene matches. The CDR3 has 16 residues. Per the germline V gene, CDR1 is SGHNT and CDR2 is YYREEE (reference sequence). CDR3 sequence: CASSTRLAGGLYEQFF. CDR3 bases: TGTGCCAGCAGCACTCGACTAGCGGGGGGGCTTTATGAGCAGTTCTTC.

DNA for the CDR3: TGCGCCAGCAGTGAGGTACTAGCGGGGGGGTACGAGCAGTACTTC. It specifies CASSEVLAGGYEQYF. The V gene is TRBV10-2, the J gene TRBJ2-7; TRBD2 matches 13 bases. The CDR3 is 15 amino acids. CDR1 and CDR2 (germline): WSHSY, SAAADI. V trimming: 2 bases; J trimming: 4 bases; junction bases outside the gene matches: 2.

V is TRBV28 and J is TRBJ2-7; D perhaps matches TRBD2 (5 bases). This CDR3 has 15 residues. Germline V lookup: CDR1 MDHEN, CDR2 SYDVKM. V lost 5 bases and J 1 base, leaving 15 bases between the germline ends. As DNA, the CDR3 is TGTGCCAGCAGTCCGATTCTGAGGGTTTCCTACGAGCAGTACTTC. This gives the protein CASSPILRVSYEQYF.

About this clone itself: The same CDR3 arises from other DNA sequences in this sample as well. V and J are TRBV18 and TRBJ1-1, with 7 bases identical to TRBD1. The germline CDR1 and CDR2 sequences are KGHSH and LQKENI. CDR3 size: 14 residues. V gave up 4 bases and J gave up 0 bases; unmatched junction bases: 2. Here the CDR3 reads CASSRGQLNTEAFF. The DNA of the CDR3 is TGTGCCAGCTCACGGGGACAGTTGAACACTGAAGCTTTCTTT.

The chain combines TRBV6-2 or TRBV6-3 with TRBJ2-5; D remains ambiguous. CDR1 and CDR2 (germline): MNHEY, SVGEGT. This CDR3 contains 13 residues. V was clipped by 2 bases and J by 1 base, with 5 bases between them. The CDR3 nucleotides read TGTGCCAGCAGTTACGTTTTCCAAGAGACCCAGTACTTC. Protein: CASSYVFQETQYF.

The chain employs TRBV4-3 and TRBJ1-6; no clear D. Germline V gene sequence: CDR1 LGHNA, CDR2 YSLEER. There are 14 residues in the CDR3. The V end lost 7 bases, the J end lost 3 bases, and 10 bases lay between the germline ends. The CDR3 sequence: CASNNADYNSPLHF. The CDR3 DNA follows: TGCGCCAGCAACAACGCTGACTATAATTCACCCCTCCACTTT.

This chain uses TRBV27 with TRBJ1-6; 8 bases map to TRBD1. V shed 5 bases, J shed 12 bases, and the junction held 6 bases outside the gene matches. The CDR3 runs to 13 residues. Germline assignment: CDR1 MNHEY and CDR2 SMNVEV (reference sequence). In DNA, the CDR3 is TGTGCCAGCAGTATGACAGGGGTAAGACCCCTCCACTTT. Translated, it gives CASSMTGVRPLHF.

V gene TRBV4-1 combines with J gene TRBJ1-1, with a weak D call TRBD1 (5 bases). Looked up from germline, CDR1 is MGHRA and CDR2 is YSYEKL. The CDR3 sequence is 14 residues long. V gave up 2 bases and J gave up 4 bases, with 11 bases separating them. The CDR3: CASSQQGGVTEAFF. The CDR3 bases are TGCGCCAGCAGCCAACAGGGTGGAGTCACTGAAGCTTTCTTT.

V usage is TRBV28 and J usage is TRBJ1-4; 8 bases are a match to TRBD1. CDR1 is MDHEN, CDR2 SYDVKM, per germline. This CDR3 has 17 amino acids. Trimming cost V 3 bases and J 8 bases; bases outside gene matches: 14. The CDR3 nucleotides are TGTGCCAGCAGTTTCCGACGCCGGACAGGGCGCGGCGAAAAACTGTTTTTT. Translating gives CASSFRRRTGRGEKLFF.

The chain employs TRBV5-1 and TRBJ2-3; the D gene is possibly TRBD1 (6 bases). V dropped 0 bases and J dropped 4 bases, with 15 bases sitting between them. CDR3 length: 16 residues. Germline V gene data show CDR1 as SGHRS and CDR2 as YFSETQ. CDR3 protein: CASSLGHLGAADTQYF. The CDR3 nucleotides are TGCGCCAGCAGCTTGGGTCATCTGGGGGCGGCAGATACGCAGTATTTT.

This chain uses TRBV4-1 with TRBJ2-5, with TRBD2 matching 12 bases. In germline, CDR1 is MGHRA, CDR2 YSYEKL. Trimming at V came to 1 base and at J to 2 bases, leaving 2 bases not matched to a gene. This CDR3 region has 16 residues. The CDR3 DNA is TGCGCCAGCAGCCAAGCTACTAGCGGGGGGCAAGAGACCCAGTACTTC. This translates into CASSQATSGGQETQYF.

The V and J genes are TRBV28 and TRBJ1-6, with a tentative D call TRBD1 (6 bases). This CDR3 comprises 13 residues. V gave up 5 bases and J gave up 10 bases, with 12 bases separating them. In germline, CDR1 is MDHEN, CDR2 SYDVKM. In DNA, the CDR3 is TGTGCCAGCAGTCCAGGGGTAGGGTCACCCCTCCACTTT. This sequence encodes CASSPGVGSPLHF.

V gene TRBV6-5 combines with J gene TRBJ1-2, with D maybe TRBD1 (5 bases). The CDR3 extends over 14 amino acids. Per germline, CDR1 MNHEY and CDR2 SVGAGI. Between the trimmed V and J ends, which lost 2 bases and 4 bases, there was a span of 11 bases. CDR3 sequence reads: CASSYGGGSYGYTF. CDR3 nucleotide sequence: TGTGCCAGCAGTTACGGGGGGGGAAGCTATGGCTACACCTTC.

This chain connects TRBV9 to TRBJ1-2; 7 nucleotides align to TRBD1. The CDR3 contains 14 residues. The V segment lost 3 bases and the J segment 4 bases; nucleotides outside the gene matches: 6. From germline, CDR1 is SGDLS and CDR2 YYNGEE. The DNA for the CDR3 is TGTGCCAGCAGCGCGACTACAGGGGTCTATGGCTACACCTTC. This sequence encodes CASSATTGVYGYTF.

The chain uses TRBV11-2 and TRBJ1-6; D gene unclear. The V end was cut by 2 bases, the J end by 7 bases, with 6 bases between. The CDR3 spans 13 residues. CDR1 is SGHAT, CDR2 FQNNGV, per germline. The CDR3 region has the DNA TGTGCCAGCAGCTTATGGGTCAATTCACCCCTCCACTTT. The encoded protein is CASSLWVNSPLHF.

The rearrangement uses TRBV28 and TRBJ1-5; a weak D match, TRBD1 (5 bases). Per germline, CDR1 MDHEN and CDR2 SYDVKM. The V gene lost 3 bases and the J gene lost 2 bases, with 23 bases spanning the gap. The CDR3 has 19 residues. The CDR3 DNA follows: TGTGCCAGCAGTTTGCTAGCGAGTGGGGGGTGGAAGGGCAATCAGCCCCAGCATTTT. Protein product: CASSLLASGGWKGNQPQHF.

In DNA form, the CDR3 reads TGTGCCAGCAGCTTGTTGGGATCAGCTTTCTTT. Amino acids: CASSLLGSAFF. The chain uses TRBV7-9 and TRBJ1-1; D is unclear. The CDR3 covers 11 residues. CDR1 and CDR2 from the germline V gene are SEHNR and FQNEAQ (reference sequence). V was cut by 3 bases and J by 10 bases, with 9 bases left in between.

The V and J genes are TRBV30 and TRBJ1-1; D is ambiguous. The CDR3 covers 13 residues. CDR1 GTSNPN and CDR2 SVGIG come from the germline V gene (reference sequence). V was cut by 0 bases and J by 4 bases, with 9 bases left in between. The CDR3 region is CAWSVSYPTEAFF. The CDR3 coding sequence is TGTGCCTGGAGTGTATCTTACCCCACTGAAGCTTTCTTT.

The V and J genes are TRBV28 and TRBJ1-2; 7 bases map to TRBD1. V was clipped by 3 bases and J by 5 bases; unmatched bases: 15. This CDR3 contains 17 residues. The V gene's germline CDR1 is MDHEN and CDR2 SYDVKM. The CDR3 nucleotides are TGTGCCAGCAGTTTTGAGGGGACAGAGGGTTATATATATGGCTACACCTTC. Translated: CASSFEGTEGYIYGYTF.

The CDR3: CASSLDSGNQPQHF. The DNA of the CDR3 is TGTGCCAGCAGTCTCGACTCTGGCAATCAGCCCCAGCATTTT. The V and J genes are TRBV6-5 and TRBJ1-5; D gene unclear. The CDR3 has 14 amino acids. CDR1 MNHEY and CDR2 SVGAGI come from the germline V gene. The V end was cut by 5 bases, the J end by 2 bases, with 10 bases between.